Here is one T cell receptor beta chain with its context. Its matching antigen is unknown. After template switching added a universal primer site, the resulting cDNA carried unique molecular identifiers. TCRdb re-derived calls from the 5' RACE reads in MiXCR, one entry per CDR3 protein. Altogether 1.5 million to 2 million distinct CDR3 sequences are present, more than 30% being singletons, with the ten largest covering approximately 0.25%. The CDR3 totals 16 residues. Germline-derived CDR1 and CDR2 are MDHEN and SYDVKM. Trimming took 6 bases from V and 7 from J; bases not matched to a gene: 8. This sample stems from a study of identical twins. Findings and limits, study-wide: For zero-insertion analyses, partial confounding could come from invariant MAIT and iNKT cells. Memory repertoires lacked the insertion deficit that abundant cord blood beta clonotypes showed. Twin-shared out-of-frame alpha sequences were enriched for low generation probability.

Sample: cord blood. This receptor was obtained from a newborn girl in good health. The chain carries TRBV28 and TRBJ2-2; 13 positions match TRBD2. This chain's CDR3 is CASRRQTSGGNGELFF. Here the CDR3 DNA reads TGTGCCAGCAGGAGACAGACTAGCGGGGGGAACGGGGAGCTGTTTTTT.